This T cell receptor beta chain stems from a study of CD8+CD57+ T cells in acquired aplastic anemia. Study-wide background: Average DNA yield from sorted CD4+ and CD8+ cells was approximately 3 ug. Regarding the study as a whole: Between patients and controls, 25 to 35 CD8+ CDR3 sequences were found in common.

V lost 5 bases to trimming and J lost 2 bases, with 9 bases between them. The germline CDR1 and CDR2 sequences are SQVTM and ANQGSEA. The length of the CDR3 is 12 residues. Genomic DNA, the template, was used for profiling of the TCR beta VDJ and CDR3. Each CDR3 protein is one row after TCRdb ran MiXCR on the reads. Seen here are 50,000 to 70,000 distinct CDR3 sequences, less than 65% observed once, and the top ten hold 2.5%. Remarks on this clonotype: Its antigen is unknown.

Sequenced input: sorted CD4+, CD8+, or CD8+CD57+ T cells (not recorded which) from PBMCs. The receptor's source is a human donor in good health, serving as a control. The chain has TRBV29-1 and TRBJ1-2; possible D gene TRBD1, 6 bases. The CDR3 coding sequence is TGCAGCGTTTCAGGGGCGAACTATGGCTACACCTTC. This gives the protein CSVSGANYGYTF.